This T cell receptor (beta chain) derives from a study of OX40 agonist ivuxolimab in advanced cancers. The method was immunoSEQ multiplex PCR; TCRdb's version includes in-frame clones alone and lacks a portion of them. The table records 75,000 to 90,000 clones, 92% of them present only once. The receptor was derived from an adult with an advanced solid tumor such as melanoma, head and neck, liver or kidney cancer. The sample here was CD4+ or CD8+ T cells sorted from blood, taken in a trial of the OX40 agonist ivuxolimab.

The CDR3 region has the DNA TGTGCCAGTAGTATATCCGGACAGATTTATCAGCCCCAGCATTTT. Its translation is CASSISGQIYQPQHF. The V gene is TRBV19, the J gene TRBJ1-5, with a weak D call TRBD1 (6 bases). In germline, CDR1 is LNHDA, CDR2 SQIVND (reference sequence). The V gene lost 2 bases and the J gene lost 5 bases, with 13 bases spanning the gap. The CDR3 runs to 15 residues.